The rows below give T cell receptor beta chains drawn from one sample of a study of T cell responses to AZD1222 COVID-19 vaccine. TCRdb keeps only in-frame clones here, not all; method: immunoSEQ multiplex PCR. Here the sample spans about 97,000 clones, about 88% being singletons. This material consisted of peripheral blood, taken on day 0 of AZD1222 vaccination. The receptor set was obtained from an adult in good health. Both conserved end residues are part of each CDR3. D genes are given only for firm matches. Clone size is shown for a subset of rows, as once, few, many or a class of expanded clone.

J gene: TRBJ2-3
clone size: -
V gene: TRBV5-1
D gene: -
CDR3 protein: CASSLERPDTQYF
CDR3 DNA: TGCGCCAGCAGCTTGGAACGGCCAGATACGCAGTATTTT

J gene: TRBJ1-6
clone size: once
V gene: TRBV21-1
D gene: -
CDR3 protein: CASSAWGGAYNSPLHF
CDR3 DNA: TGTGCCAGCAGCGCCTGGGGGGGGGCCTATAATTCACCCCTCCACTTT

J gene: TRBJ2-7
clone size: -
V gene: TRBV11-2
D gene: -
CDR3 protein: CASSLNDEQYF
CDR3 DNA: TGTGCCAGCAGCTTAAACGACGAGCAGTACTTC

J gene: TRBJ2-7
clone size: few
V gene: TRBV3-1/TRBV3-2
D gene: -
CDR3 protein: CASSLGENRVEQYF
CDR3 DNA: TGTGCCAGCAGCCTAGGAGAGAACAGGGTCGAGCAGTACTTC

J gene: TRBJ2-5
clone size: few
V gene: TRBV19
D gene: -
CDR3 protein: CASSDRQETQYF
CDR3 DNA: TGTGCCAGTAGTGACCGACAAGAGACCCAGTACTTC

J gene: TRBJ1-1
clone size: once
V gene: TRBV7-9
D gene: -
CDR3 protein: CASSFTGNTEAFF
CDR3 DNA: TGTGCCAGCAGCTTCACCGGGAACACTGAAGCTTTCTTT

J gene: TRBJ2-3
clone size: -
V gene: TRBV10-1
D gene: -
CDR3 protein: CASTHQGSDTQYF
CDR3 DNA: TGCGCCAGCACCCACCAGGGGTCAGATACGCAGTATTTT

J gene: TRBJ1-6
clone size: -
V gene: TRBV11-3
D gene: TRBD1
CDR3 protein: CASSMGQGGNSPLHF
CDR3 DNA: TGTGCCAGCAGCATGGGACAGGGGGGTAATTCACCCCTCCACTTT

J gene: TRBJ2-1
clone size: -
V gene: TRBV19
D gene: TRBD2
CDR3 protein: CASSIVAGGNNEQFF
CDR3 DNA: TGTGCCAGTAGTATAGTGGCGGGGGGGAACAATGAGCAGTTCTTC

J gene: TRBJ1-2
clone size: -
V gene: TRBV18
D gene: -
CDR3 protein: CASSPFRDVEGYTF
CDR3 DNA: TGTGCCAGCTCACCGTTCCGGGACGTCGAAGGCTACACCTTC

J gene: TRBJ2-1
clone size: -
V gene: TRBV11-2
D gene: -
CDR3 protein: CASSSLGFNEQFF
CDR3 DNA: TGTGCCAGCAGTTCCTTGGGGTTCAATGAGCAGTTCTTC

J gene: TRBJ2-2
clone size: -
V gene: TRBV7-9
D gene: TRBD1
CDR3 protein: CASSSQGAPGELFF
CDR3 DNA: TGTGCCAGCAGCTCGCAGGGGGCGCCCGGGGAGCTGTTTTTT

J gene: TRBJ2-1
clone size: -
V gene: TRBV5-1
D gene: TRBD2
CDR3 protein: CASSYYSSGGGSYNEQFF
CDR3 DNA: TGCGCCAGCAGCTACTACTCCTCGGGGGGAGGCTCCTACAATGAGCAGTTCTTC

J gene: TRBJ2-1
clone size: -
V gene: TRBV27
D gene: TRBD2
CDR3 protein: CASSWEGISSYNEQFF
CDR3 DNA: TGTGCCAGCAGTTGGGAGGGGATAAGCTCCTACAATGAGCAGTTCTTC

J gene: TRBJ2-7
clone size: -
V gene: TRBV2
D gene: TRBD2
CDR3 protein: CASSDVGGGRSYEQYF
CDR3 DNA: TGTGCCAGCAGTGATGTCGGCGGGGGGCGCTCCTACGAGCAGTACTTC

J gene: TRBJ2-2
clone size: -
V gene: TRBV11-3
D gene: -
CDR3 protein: CASSLVGANTGELFF
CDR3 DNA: TGTGCCAGCAGCTTAGTCGGCGCGAACACCGGGGAGCTGTTTTTT

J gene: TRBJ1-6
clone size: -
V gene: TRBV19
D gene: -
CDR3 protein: CASSIGVGGGATNSPLHF
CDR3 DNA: TGTGCCAGTAGTATAGGTGTTGGCGGGGGCGCGACTAATTCACCCCTCCACTTT

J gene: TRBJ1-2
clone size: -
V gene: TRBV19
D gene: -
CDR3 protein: CASKIDRGAYGYTF
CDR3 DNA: TGTGCCAGTAAAATTGATCGGGGTGCTTATGGCTACACCTTC

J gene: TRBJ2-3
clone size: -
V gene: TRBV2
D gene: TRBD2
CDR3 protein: CASSGASGGTTDTQYF
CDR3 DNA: TGTGCCAGCAGCGGGGCTAGCGGGGGGACCACAGATACGCAGTATTTT

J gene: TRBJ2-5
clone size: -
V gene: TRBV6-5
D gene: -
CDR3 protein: CATMRDIAVGTQYF
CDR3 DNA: TGTGCCACTATGAGGGATATTGCGGTAGGGACCCAGTACTTC

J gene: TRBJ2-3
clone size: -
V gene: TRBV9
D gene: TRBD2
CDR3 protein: CASSTRLAASTDTQYF
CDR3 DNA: TGTGCCAGCAGCACCAGACTAGCGGCTAGCACAGATACGCAGTATTTT

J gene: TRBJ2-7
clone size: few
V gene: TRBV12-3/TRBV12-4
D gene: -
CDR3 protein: CASSLGVSYEQYF
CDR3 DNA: TGTGCCAGCAGTTTAGGGGTCTCCTACGAGCAGTACTTC